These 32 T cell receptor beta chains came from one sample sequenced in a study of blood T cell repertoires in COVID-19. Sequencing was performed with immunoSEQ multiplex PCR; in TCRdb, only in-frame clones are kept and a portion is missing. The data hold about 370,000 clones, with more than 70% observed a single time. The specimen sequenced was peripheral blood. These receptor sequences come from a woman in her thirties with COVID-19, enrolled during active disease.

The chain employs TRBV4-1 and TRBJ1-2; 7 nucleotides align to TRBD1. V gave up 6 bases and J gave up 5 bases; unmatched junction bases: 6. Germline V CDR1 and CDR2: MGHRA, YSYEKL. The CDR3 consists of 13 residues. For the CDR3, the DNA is TGCGCCAGCAGTCCACGGGACAGTTATGGCTACACCTTC. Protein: CASSPRDSYGYTF.

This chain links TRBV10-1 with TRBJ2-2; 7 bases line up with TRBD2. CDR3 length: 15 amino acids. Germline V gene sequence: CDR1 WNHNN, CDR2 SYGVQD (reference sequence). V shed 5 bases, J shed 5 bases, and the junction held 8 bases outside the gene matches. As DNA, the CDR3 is TGCGCCAGCAGTCCCGGGACTATTAGGACCGGGGAGCTGTTTTTT. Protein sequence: CASSPGTIRTGELFF.

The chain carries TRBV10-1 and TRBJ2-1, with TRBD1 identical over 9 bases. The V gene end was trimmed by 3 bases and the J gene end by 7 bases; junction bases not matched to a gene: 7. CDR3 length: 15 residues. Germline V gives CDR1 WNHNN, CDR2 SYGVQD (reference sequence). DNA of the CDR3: TGCGCCAGCAGTGATCCCGGGACAGGGCAAAATGAGCAGTTCTTC. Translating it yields CASSDPGTGQNEQFF.

The CDR3: CASSVGQTTTGELFF. The CDR3 bases are TGTGCCAGCAGCGTAGGACAGACTACCACCGGGGAGCTGTTTTTT. V and J are TRBV6-5 and TRBJ2-2, with D perhaps matching TRBD1 (6 bases). V was clipped by 6 bases and J by 4 bases, with 15 bases between them. The CDR3 spans 15 residues. In germline, CDR1 is MNHEY, CDR2 SVGAGI.

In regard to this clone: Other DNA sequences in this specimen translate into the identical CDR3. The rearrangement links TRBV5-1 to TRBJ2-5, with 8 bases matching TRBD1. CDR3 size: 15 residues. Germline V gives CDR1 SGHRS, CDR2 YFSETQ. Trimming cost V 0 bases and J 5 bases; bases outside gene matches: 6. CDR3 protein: CASSLDQGAKETQYF. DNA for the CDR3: TGCGCCAGCAGCTTGGATCAGGGGGCTAAGGAGACCCAGTACTTC.

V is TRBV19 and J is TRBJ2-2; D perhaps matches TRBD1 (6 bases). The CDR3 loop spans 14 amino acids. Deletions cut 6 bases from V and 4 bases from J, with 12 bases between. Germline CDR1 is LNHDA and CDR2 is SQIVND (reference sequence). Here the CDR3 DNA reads TGTGCCAGTAGGGTGGACAGATCCACCGGGGAGCTGTTTTTT. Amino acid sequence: CASRVDRSTGELFF. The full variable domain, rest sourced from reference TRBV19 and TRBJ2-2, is DGGITQSPKYLFRKEGQNVTLSCEQNLNHDAMYWYRQDPGQGLRLIYYSQIVNDFQKGDIAEGYSVSREKKESFPLTVTSAQKNPTAFYLCASRVDRSTGELFFGEGSRLTVL.

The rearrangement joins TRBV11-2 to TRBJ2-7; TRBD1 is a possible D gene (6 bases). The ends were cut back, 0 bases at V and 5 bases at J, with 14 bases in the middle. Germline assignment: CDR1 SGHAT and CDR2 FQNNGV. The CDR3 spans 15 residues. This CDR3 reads CASSLEARGTDEQYF. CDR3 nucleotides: TGTGCCAGCAGCTTAGAGGCCAGGGGAACCGACGAGCAGTACTTC.

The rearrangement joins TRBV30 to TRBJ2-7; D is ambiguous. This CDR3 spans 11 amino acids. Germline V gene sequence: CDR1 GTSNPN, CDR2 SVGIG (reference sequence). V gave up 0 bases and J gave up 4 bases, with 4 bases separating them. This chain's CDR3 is CAWSVQYEQYF. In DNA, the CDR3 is TGTGCCTGGAGTGTTCAGTACGAGCAGTACTTC.

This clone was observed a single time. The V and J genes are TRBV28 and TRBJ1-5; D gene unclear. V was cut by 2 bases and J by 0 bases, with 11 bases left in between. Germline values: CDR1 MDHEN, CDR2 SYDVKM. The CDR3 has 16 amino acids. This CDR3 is CASSLPGAPSNQPQHF. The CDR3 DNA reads TGTGCCAGCAGTTTACCCGGAGCCCCTAGCAATCAGCCCCAGCATTTT.

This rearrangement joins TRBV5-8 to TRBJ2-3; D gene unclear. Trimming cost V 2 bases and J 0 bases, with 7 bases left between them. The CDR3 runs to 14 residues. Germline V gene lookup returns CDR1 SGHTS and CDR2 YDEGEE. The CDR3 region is CASSFRISTDTQYF. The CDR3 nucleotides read TGTGCCAGCAGCTTCAGGATTAGCACAGATACGCAGTATTTT.

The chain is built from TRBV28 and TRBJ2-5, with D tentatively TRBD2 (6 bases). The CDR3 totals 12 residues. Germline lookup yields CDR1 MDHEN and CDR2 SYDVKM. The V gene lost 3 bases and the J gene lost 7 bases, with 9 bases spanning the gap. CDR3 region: CASSFMGGTQYF. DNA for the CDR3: TGTGCCAGCAGTTTCATGGGAGGGACCCAGTACTTC.

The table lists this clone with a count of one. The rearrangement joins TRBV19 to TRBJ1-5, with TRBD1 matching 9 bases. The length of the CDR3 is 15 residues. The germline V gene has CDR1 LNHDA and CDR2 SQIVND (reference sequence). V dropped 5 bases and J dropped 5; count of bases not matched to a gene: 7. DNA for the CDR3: TGTGCCAGTAGTGGCCGGGACAGGGTTGATCAGCCCCAGCATTTT. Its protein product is CASSGRDRVDQPQHF.

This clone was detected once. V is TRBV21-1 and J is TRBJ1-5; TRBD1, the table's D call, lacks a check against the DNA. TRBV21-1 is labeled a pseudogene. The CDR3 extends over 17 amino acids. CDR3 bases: TGTGCCAGCAGCAAAGTAGGCGGACAGGGAGGCAATCAGCCCCAGCATTTT. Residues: CASSKVGGQGGNQPQHF.

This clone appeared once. The CDR3 spells CASSPLSPGGKNEQYF. CDR3 coding DNA: TGTGCCAGCTCACCACTTTCGCCGGGAGGAAAAAACGAGCAGTACTTC. This chain joins TRBV18 and TRBJ2-7, with 7 bases aligning to TRBD2. This CDR3 region has 16 residues. J was trimmed by 5 bases and V by 1 base; bases with no gene match: 11. Germline V gene sequence: CDR1 KGHSH, CDR2 LQKENI.

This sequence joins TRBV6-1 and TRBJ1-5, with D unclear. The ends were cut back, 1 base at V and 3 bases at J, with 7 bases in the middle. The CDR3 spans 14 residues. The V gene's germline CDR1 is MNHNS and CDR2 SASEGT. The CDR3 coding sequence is TGTGCCAGCAGTGAAGGGGCGAACAATCAGCCCCAGCATTTT. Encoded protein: CASSEGANNQPQHF.

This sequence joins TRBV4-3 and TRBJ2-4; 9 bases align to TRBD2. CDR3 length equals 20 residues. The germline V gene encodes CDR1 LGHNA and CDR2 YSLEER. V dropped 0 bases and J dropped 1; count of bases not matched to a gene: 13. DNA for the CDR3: TGCGCCAGCAGCCAAGATGTCGCGGGAGGGCCTCGGCTGGCCAAAAACATTCAGTACTTC. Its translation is CASSQDVAGGPRLAKNIQYF.

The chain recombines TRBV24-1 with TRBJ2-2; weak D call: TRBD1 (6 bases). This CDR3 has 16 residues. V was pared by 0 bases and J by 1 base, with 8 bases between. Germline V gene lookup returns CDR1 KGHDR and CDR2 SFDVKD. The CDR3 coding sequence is TGTGCCACCAGTGATTTGGGCAGGGGGAACACCGGGGAGCTGTTTTTT. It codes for CATSDLGRGNTGELFF.

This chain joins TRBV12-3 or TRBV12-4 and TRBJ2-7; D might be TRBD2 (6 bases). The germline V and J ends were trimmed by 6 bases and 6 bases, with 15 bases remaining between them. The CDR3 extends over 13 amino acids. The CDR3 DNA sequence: TGTGCCAGCAGCCTTGGGACTCCCGCCGAGCAGTACTTC. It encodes CASSLGTPAEQYF.

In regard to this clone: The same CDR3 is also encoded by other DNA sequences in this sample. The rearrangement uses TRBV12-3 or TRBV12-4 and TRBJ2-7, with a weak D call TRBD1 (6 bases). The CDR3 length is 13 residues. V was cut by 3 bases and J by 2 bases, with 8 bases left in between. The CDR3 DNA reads TGTGCCAGCAGTTTGGGGACACCCTACGAGCAGTACTTC. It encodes CASSLGTPYEQYF.

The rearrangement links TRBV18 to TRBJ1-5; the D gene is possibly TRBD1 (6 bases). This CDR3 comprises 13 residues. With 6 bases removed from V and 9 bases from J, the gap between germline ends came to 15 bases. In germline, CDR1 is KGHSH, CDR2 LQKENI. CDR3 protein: CASSAGVVGPQHF. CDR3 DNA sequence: TGTGCCAGCTCGGCAGGGGTGGTTGGGCCCCAGCATTTT.

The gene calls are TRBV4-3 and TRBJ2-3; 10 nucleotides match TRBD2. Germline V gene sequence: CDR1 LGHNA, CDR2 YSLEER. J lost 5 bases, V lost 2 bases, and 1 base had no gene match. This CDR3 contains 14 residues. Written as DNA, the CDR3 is TGCGCCAGCAGCCAAAAGCGGGAGGGAGATACGCAGTATTTT. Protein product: CASSQKREGDTQYF.

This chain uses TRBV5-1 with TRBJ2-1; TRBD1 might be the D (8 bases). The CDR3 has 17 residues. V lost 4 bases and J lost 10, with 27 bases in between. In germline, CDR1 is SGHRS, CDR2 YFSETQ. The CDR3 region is CASSANQGAGGRYEQFF. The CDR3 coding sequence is TGCGCCAGCAGCGCAAATCAGGGGGCTGGCGGGAGATACGAGCAGTTCTTC.

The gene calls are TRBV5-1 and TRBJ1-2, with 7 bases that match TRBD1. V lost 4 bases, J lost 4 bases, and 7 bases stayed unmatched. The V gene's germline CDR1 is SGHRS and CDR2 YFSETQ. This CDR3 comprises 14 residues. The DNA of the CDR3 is TGCGCCAGCAGCGCGGGACAGCTTTCCTATGGCTACACCTTC. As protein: CASSAGQLSYGYTF.

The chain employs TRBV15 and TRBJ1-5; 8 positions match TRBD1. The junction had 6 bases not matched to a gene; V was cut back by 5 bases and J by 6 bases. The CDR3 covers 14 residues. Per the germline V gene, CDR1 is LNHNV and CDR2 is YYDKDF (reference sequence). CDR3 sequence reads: CATSDDRGGQPQHF. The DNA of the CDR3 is TGTGCCACCAGCGACGACAGGGGCGGTCAGCCCCAGCATTTT.

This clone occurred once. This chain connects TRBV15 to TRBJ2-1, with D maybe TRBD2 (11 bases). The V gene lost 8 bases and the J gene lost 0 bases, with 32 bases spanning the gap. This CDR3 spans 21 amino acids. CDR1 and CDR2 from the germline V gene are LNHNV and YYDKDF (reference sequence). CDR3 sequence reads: CATSRDRGRLAGGLSYNEQFF. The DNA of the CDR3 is TGTGCCACCTCCCGGGACAGGGGCCGCCTAGCGGGAGGCCTCTCCTACAATGAGCAGTTCTTC.

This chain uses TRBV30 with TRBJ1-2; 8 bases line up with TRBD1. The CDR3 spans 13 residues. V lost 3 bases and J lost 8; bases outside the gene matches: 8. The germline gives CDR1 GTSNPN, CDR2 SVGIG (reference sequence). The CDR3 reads CAWSLMTGVGYTF. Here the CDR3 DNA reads TGTGCCTGGAGCCTGATGACAGGGGTCGGCTACACCTTC.

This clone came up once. CDR3 sequence reads: CASSPSVRDYGYTF. As DNA, the CDR3 is TGTGCCAGCAGTCCTTCGGTCAGGGACTATGGCTACACCTTC. The V gene is TRBV28, the J gene TRBJ1-2; TRBD1 is a possible D gene (5 bases). V was clipped by 5 bases and J by 3 bases, with 13 bases between them. The CDR3 has 14 amino acids. Per germline, CDR1 MDHEN and CDR2 SYDVKM.

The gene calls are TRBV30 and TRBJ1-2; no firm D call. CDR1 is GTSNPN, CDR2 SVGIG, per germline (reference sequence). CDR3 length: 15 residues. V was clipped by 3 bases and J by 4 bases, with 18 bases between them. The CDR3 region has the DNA TGTGCCTGGAGCCTTGGCGGTGGAGGAGCCTATGGCTACACCTTC. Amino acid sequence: CAWSLGGGGAYGYTF.

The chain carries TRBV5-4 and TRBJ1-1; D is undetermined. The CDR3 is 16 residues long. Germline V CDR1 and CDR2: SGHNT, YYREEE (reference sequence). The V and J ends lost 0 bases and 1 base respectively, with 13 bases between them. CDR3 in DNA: TGTGCCAGCAGCTTGGCGAGCCGGTCCCCGAACACTGAAGCTTTCTTT. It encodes CASSLASRSPNTEAFF.

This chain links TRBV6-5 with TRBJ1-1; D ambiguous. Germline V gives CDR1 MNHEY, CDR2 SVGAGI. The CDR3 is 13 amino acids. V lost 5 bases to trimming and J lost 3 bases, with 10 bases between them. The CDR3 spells CASSQYADTEAFF. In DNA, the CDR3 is TGTGCCAGCAGTCAATACGCGGACACTGAAGCTTTCTTT.

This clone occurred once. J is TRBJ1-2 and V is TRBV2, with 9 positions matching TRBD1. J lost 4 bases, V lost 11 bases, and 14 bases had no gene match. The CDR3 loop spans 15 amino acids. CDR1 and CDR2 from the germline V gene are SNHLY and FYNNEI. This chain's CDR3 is CALNVGQGSSYGYTF. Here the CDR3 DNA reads TGTGCCCTAAATGTCGGACAGGGGAGTAGCTATGGCTACACCTTC.

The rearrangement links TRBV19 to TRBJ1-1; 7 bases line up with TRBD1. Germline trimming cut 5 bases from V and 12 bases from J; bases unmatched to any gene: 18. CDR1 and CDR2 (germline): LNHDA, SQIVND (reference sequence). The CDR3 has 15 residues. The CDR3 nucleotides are TGTGCCAGTAGTCCTCGTACTTCACAGGGGAGGATGACTTTCTTT. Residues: CASSPRTSQGRMTFF.